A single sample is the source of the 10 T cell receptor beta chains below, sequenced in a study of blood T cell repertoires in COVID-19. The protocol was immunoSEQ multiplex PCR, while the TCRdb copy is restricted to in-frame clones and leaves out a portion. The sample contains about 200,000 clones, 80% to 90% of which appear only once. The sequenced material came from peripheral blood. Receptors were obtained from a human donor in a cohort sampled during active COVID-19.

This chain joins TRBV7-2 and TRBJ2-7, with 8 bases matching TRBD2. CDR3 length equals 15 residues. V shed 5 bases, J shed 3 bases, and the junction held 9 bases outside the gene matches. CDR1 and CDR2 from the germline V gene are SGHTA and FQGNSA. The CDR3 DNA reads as TGTGCCAGCAGCCCCGGGAGCGGGAGTTTCTACGAGCAGTACTTC. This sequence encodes CASSPGSGSFYEQYF.

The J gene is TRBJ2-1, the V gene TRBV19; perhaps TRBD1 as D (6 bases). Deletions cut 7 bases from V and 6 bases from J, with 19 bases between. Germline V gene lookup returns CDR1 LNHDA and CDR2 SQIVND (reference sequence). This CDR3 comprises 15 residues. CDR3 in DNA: TGTGCCAGTACCGACGGACAGCTTCTGGGCAATGAGCAGTTCTTC. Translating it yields CASTDGQLLGNEQFF.

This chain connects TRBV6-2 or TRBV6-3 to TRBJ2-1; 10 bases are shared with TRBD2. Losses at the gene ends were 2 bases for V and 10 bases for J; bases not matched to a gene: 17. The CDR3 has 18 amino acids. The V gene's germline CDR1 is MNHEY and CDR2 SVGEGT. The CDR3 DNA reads TGTGCCAGCAGTTACACTACTAAACTAGCGGGGCTTCTATCCGAGCAGTTCTTC. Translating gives CASSYTTKLAGLLSEQFF.

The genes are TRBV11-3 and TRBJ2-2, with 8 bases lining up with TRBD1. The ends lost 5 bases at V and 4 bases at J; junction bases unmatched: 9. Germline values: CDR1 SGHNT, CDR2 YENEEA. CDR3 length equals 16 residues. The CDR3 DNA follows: TGTGCCAGCAGCCCCAGGGGGCTTTTAAGCACCGGGGAGCTGTTTTTT. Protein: CASSPRGLLSTGELFF.

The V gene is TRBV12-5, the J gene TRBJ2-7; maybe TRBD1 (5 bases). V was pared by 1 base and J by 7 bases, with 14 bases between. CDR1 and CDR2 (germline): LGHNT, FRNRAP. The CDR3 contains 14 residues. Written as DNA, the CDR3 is TGTGCTAGTGGTTTGGGACAGCCCGTCGAGGAGCAGTACTTC. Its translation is CASGLGQPVEEQYF.

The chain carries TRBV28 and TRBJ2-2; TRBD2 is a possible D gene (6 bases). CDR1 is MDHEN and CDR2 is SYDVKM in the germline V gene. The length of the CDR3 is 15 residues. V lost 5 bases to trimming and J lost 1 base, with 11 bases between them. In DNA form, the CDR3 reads TGTGCCAGCAGTCTTCCGGGACTGAACACCGGGGAGCTGTTTTTT. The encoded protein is CASSLPGLNTGELFF. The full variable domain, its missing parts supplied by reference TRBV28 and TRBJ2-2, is DVKVTQSSRYLVKRTGEKVFLECVQDMDHENMFWYRQDPGLGLRLIYFSYDVKMKEKGDIPEGYSVSREKKERFSLILESASTNQTSMYLCASSLPGLNTGELFFGEGSRLTVL.

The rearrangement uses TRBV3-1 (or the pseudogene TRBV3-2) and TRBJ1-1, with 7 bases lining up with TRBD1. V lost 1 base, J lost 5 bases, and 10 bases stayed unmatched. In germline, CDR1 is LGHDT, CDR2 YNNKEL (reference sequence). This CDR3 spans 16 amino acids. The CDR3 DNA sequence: TGTGCCAGCAGCCAAGCGGTGGGTGCAGGGGGGACTGAAGCTTTCTTT. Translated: CASSQAVGAGGTEAFF.

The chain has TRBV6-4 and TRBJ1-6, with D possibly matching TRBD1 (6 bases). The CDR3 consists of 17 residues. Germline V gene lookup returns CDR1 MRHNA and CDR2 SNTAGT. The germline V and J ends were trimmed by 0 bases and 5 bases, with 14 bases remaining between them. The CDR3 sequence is CASSDSRGTLHNSPLHF. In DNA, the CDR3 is TGTGCCAGCAGTGACTCCAGGGGCACCCTCCATAATTCACCCCTCCACTTT.

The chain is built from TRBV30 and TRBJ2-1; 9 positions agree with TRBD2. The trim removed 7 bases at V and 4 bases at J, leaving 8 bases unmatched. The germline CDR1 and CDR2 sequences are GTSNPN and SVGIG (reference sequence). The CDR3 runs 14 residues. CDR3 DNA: TGTGCCTCTGGGACTAGCAAATTTTACAATGAGCAGTTCTTC. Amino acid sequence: CASGTSKFYNEQFF.

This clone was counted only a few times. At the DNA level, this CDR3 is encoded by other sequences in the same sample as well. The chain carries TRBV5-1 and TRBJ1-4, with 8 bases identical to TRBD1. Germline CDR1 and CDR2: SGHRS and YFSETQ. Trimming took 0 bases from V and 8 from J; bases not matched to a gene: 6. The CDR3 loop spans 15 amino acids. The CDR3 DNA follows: TGCGCCAGCAGCTTGGCCGGGACAGGCGGCGAAAAACTGTTTTTT. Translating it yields CASSLAGTGGEKLFF.